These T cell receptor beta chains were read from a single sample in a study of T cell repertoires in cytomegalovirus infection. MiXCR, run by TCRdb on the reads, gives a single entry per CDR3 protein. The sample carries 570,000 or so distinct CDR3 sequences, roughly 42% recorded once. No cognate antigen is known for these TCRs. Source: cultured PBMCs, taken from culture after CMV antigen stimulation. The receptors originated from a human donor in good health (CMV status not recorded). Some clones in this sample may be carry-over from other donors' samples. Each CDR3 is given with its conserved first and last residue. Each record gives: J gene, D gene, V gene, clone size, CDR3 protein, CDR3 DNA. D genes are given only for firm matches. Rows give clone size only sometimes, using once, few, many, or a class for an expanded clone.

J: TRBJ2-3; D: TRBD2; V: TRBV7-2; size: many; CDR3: CASSLPSGGADTQYF; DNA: TGTGCCAGCAGCTTACCTAGCGGGGGGGCAGATACGCAGTATTTT
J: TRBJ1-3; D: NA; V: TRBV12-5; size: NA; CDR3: CASGLVQGDSGNTIYF; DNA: TGTGCTAGTGGTTTGGTACAGGGCGATTCTGGAAACACCATATATTTT
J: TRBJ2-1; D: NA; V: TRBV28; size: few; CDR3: CASSFMAPGQFF; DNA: TGTGCCAGCAGTTTTATGGCCCCCGGGCAGTTCTTC
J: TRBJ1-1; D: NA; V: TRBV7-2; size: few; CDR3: CASSFQPRGEAFF; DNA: TGTGCCAGCAGCTTCCAACCCCGGGGTGAAGCTTTCTTT
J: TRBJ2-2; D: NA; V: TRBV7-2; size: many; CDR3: CASSLDPTSYTGELFF; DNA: TGTGCCAGCAGCTTAGACCCTACTAGCTACACCGGGGAGCTGTTTTTT
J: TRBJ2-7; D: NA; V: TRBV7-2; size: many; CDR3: CASSHLGGLWDEQYF; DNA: TGTGCCAGCAGCCATCTTGGGGGGCTCTGGGACGAGCAGTACTTC
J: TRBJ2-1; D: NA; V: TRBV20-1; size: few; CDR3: CSARPASRPQSSYNEQFF; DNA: TGCAGTGCTAGACCCGCCTCTCGTCCTCAAAGCTCCTACAATGAGCAGTTCTTC
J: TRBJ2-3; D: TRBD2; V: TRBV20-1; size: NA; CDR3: CSAPVAGTVGAQYF; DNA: TGCAGTGCCCCGGTAGCGGGAACCGTTGGCGCGCAGTATTTT
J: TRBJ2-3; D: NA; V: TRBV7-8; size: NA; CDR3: CASSSMGAWDTQYF; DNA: TGTGCCAGCAGCTCCATGGGGGCCTGGGATACGCAGTATTTT
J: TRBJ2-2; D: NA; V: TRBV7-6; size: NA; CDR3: CASSLAIPGELFF; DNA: TGTGCCAGCAGCTTAGCGATTCCGGGGGAGCTGTTTTTT
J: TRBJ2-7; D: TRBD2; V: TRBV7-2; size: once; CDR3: CASSPGTSGDYEQYF; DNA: TGTGCCAGCAGCCCAGGGACTAGCGGGGACTACGAGCAGTACTTC
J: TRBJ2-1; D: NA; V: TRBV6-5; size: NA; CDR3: CAARDFKGEQFF; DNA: TGTGCCGCGCGGGATTTCAAGGGTGAGCAGTTCTTC
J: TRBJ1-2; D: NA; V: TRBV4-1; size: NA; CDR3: CASSQRTASYGYTF; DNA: TGCGCCAGCAGCCAAAGGACAGCGAGCTATGGCTACACCTTC
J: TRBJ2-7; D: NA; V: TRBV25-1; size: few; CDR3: CASTKRGGGMTEQYF; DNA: TGTGCCAGCACCAAGAGGGGGGGAGGGATGACCGAGCAGTACTTC
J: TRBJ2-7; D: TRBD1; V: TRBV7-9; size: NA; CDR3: CASSLRGSVLTGNHDEQYF; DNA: TGTGCCAGCAGCTTAAGGGGGAGCGTACTGACAGGGAATCACGACGAGCAGTACTTC
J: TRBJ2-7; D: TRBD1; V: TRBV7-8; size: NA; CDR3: CASSSPGTGPYEQYF; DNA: TGTGCCAGCAGCTCTCCCGGGACAGGGCCATACGAGCAGTACTTC
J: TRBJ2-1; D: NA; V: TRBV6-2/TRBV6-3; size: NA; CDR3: CASNPGVSYNEQFF; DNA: TGTGCCAGCAACCCAGGGGTCTCCTACAATGAGCAGTTCTTC
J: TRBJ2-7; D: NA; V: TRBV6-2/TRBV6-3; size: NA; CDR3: CASRNWTDGSYEQYF; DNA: TGTGCCAGCAGGAACTGGACAGACGGGAGCTACGAGCAGTACTTC
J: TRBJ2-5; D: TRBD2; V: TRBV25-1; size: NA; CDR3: CASSEPGGPWETQYF; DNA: TGTGCCAGCAGTGAACCGGGAGGGCCATGGGAGACCCAGTACTTC
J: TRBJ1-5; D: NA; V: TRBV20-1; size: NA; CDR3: CSTGSSNQPQHF; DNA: TGCAGTACCGGGAGTAGCAATCAGCCCCAGCATTTT